A single sample is the source of the 8 T cell receptor beta chains below, sequenced in a study of T cell responses to AZD1222 COVID-19 vaccine. The assay was immunoSEQ multiplex PCR, and TCRdb's table has in-frame clones only and misses some. The table lists some 180,000 clones, over 85% of them singletons. Sequencing was performed on peripheral blood, taken 28 days after the second dose of the MenACWY control vaccine. The receptor set was obtained from an adult who received the MenACWY meningococcal vaccine as a control.

The V call is TRBV7-8, the J call TRBJ1-2, with D perhaps TRBD1 (5 bases). This CDR3 contains 16 residues. Per the germline V gene, CDR1 is SGHVS and CDR2 is FQNEAQ. The V gene lost 1 base and the J gene lost 0 bases, with 12 bases spanning the gap. The CDR3 sequence is CASSLVGQGANYGYTF. CDR3 DNA: TGTGCCAGCAGCTTAGTCGGGCAGGGAGCTAACTATGGCTACACCTTC.

The chain has TRBV5-1 and TRBJ1-2, with a possible D match to TRBD1 (5 bases). In germline, CDR1 is SGHRS, CDR2 YFSETQ. Deletions cut 0 bases from V and 7 bases from J, with 13 bases between. The CDR3 is 14 residues long. For the CDR3, the DNA is TGCGCCAGCAGCTTGGCCACGAGGGGTGGTGGCTACACCTTC. It yields the protein CASSLATRGGGYTF.

The chain recombines TRBV18 with TRBJ1-1; the match to TRBD1 covers 8 bases. The germline CDR1 and CDR2 sequences are KGHSH and LQKENI. With V trimmed by 6 bases and J by 0 bases, 9 bases remained unmatched. The CDR3 spans 16 residues. CDR3 bases: TGTGCCAGCTCTCCCTCTTTGGGACAGGTGAACACTGAAGCTTTCTTT. This codes for CASSPSLGQVNTEAFF. Filled out from reference TRBV18 and TRBJ1-1, the complete variable domain reads NAGVMQNPRHLVRRRGQEARLRCSPMKGHSHVYWYRQLPEEGLKFMVYLQKENIIDESGMPKERFSAEFPKEGPSILRIQQVVRGDSAAYFCASSPSLGQVNTEAFFGQGTRLTVV.

V usage is TRBV28 and J usage is TRBJ2-7, with TRBD2 matching over 10 bases. The CDR3 contains 15 residues. Germline V gives CDR1 MDHEN, CDR2 SYDVKM. V dropped 4 bases and J dropped 2; count of bases not matched to a gene: 5. For the CDR3, the DNA is TGTGCCAGCAGTTATCTAGCGGGGGTTACCTACGAGCAGTACTTC. Protein sequence: CASSYLAGVTYEQYF.

The V call is TRBV6-5, the J call TRBJ1-5; no firm D call. There are 14 residues in the CDR3. Germline V gene data show CDR1 as MNHEY and CDR2 as SVGAGI. V was cut by 7 bases and J by 6 bases, with 16 bases left in between. Here the CDR3 DNA reads TGTGCCAGCACCCTGGAGGCGTCCGGTCAGCCCCAGCATTTT. Amino acids: CASTLEASGQPQHF.

V and J are TRBV6-6 and TRBJ1-3; tentative D call: TRBD1 (6 bases). The CDR3 spans 12 residues. Germline V gives CDR1 MNHNY, CDR2 SVGAGI (reference sequence). Trimming took off 10 bases at V and 5 bases at J, with 12 bases between the two ends. CDR3 coding DNA: TGTGCCACCCGGACAGAACGAAACACCATATATTTT. Protein sequence: CATRTERNTIYF.

J is TRBJ1-2 and V is TRBV3-1 (or the pseudogene TRBV3-2); D is uncertain. CDR1 and CDR2 (germline): LGHDT, YNNKEL (reference sequence). V lost 0 bases and J lost 4, with 18 bases in between. The CDR3 covers 17 residues. CDR3 sequence reads: CASSQDVVRVKSYGYTF. In DNA, the CDR3 is TGTGCCAGCAGCCAAGATGTCGTCCGCGTAAAATCCTATGGCTACACCTTC.

The V and J genes are TRBV4-1 and TRBJ2-3, with 8 nucleotides matching TRBD1. The trim removed 0 bases at V and 4 bases at J, leaving 6 bases unmatched. The CDR3 spans 16 residues. Per the germline V gene, CDR1 is MGHRA and CDR2 is YSYEKL. CDR3 protein: CASSQDRKTGADTQYF. CDR3 sequence (DNA): TGCGCCAGCAGCCAAGATCGGAAGACAGGGGCAGATACGCAGTATTTT.